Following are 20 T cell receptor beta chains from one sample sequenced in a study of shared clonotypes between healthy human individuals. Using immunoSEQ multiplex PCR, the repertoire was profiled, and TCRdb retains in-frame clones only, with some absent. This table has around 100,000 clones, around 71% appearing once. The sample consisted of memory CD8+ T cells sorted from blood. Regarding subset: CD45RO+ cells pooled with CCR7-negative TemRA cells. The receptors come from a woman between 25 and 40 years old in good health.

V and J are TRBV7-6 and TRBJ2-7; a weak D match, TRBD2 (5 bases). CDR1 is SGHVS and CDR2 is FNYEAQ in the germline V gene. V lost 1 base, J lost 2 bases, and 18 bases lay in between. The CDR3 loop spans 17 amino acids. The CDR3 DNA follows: TGTGCCAGCAGCTTAGGTCTAGCTCCCCACCCTACCTACGAGCAGTACTTC. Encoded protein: CASSLGLAPHPTYEQYF.

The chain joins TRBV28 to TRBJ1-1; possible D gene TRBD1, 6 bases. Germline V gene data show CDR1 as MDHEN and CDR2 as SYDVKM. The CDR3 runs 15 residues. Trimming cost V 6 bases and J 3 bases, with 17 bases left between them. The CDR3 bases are TGTGCCAGCAGGAGGGGGGGGGATGAGGACACTGAAGCTTTCTTT. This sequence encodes CASRRGGDEDTEAFF.

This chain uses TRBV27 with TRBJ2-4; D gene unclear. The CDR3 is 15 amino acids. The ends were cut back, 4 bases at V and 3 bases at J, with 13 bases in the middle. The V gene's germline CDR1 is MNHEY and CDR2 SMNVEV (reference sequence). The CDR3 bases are TGTGCCAGCAGTTCCCCCCGGACCGGCAAAAACATTCAGTACTTC. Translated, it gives CASSSPRTGKNIQYF.

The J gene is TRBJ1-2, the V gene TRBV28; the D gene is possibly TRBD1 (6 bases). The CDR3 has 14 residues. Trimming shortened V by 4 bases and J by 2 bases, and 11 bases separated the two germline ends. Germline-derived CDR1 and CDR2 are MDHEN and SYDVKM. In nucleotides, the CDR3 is TGTGCCAGCAGTTACAGGGCTGCCAACTATGGCTACACCTTC. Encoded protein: CASSYRAANYGYTF.

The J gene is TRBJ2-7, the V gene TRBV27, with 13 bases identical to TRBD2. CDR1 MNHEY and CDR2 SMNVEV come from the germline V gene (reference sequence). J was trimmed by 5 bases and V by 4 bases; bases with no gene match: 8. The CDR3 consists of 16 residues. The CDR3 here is CASSSRLAGGYHEQYF. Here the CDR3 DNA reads TGTGCCAGCAGTTCCAGACTAGCGGGAGGTTACCACGAGCAGTACTTC.

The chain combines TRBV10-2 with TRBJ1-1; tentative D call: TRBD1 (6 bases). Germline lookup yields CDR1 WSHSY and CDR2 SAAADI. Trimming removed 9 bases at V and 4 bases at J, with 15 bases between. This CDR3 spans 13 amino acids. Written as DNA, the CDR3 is TGCGCCAGTTGCTCGGGGGGCCCCACTGAAGCTTTCTTT. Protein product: CASCSGGPTEAFF.

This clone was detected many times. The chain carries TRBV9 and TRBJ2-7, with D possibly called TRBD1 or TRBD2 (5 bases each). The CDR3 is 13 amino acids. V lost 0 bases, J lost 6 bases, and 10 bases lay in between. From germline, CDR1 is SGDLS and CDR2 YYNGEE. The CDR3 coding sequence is TGTGCCAGCAGCGTAGCTTGGGGGACCGAGCAGTACTTC. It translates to CASSVAWGTEQYF.

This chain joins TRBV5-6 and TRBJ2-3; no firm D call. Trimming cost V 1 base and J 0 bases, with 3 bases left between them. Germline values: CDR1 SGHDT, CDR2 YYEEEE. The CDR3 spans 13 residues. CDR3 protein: CASSLWSTDTQYF. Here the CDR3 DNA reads TGTGCCAGCAGCTTGTGGAGCACAGATACGCAGTATTTT.

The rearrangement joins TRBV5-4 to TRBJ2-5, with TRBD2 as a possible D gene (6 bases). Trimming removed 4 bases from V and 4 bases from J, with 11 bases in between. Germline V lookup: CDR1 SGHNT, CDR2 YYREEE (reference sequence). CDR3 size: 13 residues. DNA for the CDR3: TGTGCCAGCAGCATGGGGGGAGTAGAGACCCAGTACTTC. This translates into CASSMGGVETQYF.

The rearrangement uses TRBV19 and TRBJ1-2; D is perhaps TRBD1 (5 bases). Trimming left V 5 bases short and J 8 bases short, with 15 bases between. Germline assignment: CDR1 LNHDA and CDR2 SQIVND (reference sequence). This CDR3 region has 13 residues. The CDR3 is CASSREGQDGYTF. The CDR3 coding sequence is TGTGCCAGTAGTCGAGAGGGGCAGGACGGCTACACCTTC.

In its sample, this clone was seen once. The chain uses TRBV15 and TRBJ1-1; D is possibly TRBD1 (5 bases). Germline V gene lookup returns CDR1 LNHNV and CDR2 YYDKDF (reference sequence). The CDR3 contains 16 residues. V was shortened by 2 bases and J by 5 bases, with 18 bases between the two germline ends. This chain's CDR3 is CATSRKEGREGTEAFF. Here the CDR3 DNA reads TGTGCCACCAGCAGAAAAGAGGGGAGAGAGGGGACTGAAGCTTTCTTT.

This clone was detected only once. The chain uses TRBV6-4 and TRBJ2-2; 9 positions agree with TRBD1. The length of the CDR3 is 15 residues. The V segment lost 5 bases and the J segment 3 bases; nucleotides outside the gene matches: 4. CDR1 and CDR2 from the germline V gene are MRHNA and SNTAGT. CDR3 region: CASSRTGVDTGELFF. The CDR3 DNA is TGTGCCAGCAGTCGGACAGGGGTAGACACCGGGGAGCTGTTTTTT.

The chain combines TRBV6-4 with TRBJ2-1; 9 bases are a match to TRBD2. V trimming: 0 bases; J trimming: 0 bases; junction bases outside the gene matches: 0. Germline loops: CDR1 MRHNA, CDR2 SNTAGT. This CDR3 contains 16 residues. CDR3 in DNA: TGTGCCAGCAGTGACTCTAGCGGGAGCTCCTACAATGAGCAGTTCTTC. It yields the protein CASSDSSGSSYNEQFF.

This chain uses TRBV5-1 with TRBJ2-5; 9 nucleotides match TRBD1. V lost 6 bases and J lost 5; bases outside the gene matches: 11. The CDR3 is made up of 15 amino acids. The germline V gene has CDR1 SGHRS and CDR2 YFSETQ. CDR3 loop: CASNPSGQGGETQYF. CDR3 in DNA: TGCGCCAGCAACCCATCGGGACAGGGCGGGGAGACCCAGTACTTC.

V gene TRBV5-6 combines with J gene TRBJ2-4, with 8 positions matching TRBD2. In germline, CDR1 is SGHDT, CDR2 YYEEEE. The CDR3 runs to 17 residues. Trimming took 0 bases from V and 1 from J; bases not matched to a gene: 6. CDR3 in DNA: TGTGCCAGCAGCTTGGGAGCGGGGGCGCGGGCCAAAAACATTCAGTACTTC. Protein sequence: CASSLGAGARAKNIQYF. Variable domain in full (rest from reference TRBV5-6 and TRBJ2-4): DAGVTQSPTHLIKTRGQQVTLRCSPKSGHDTVSWYQQALGQGPQFIFQYYEEEERQRGNFPDRFSGHQFPNYSSELNVNALLLGDSALYLCASSLGAGARAKNIQYFGAGTRLSVL.

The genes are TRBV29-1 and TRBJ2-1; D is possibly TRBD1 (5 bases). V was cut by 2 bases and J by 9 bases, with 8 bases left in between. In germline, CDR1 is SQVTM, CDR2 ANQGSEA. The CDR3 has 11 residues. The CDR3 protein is CSVEMGREQFF. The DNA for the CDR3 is TGCAGCGTTGAAATGGGGCGTGAGCAGTTCTTC.

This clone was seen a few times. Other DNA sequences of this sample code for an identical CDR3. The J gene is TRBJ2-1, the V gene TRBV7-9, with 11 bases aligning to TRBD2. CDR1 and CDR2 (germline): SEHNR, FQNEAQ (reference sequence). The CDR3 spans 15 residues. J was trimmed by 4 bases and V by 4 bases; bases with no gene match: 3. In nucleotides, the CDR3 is TGTGCCAGCAGCTCGGGACTAGCGGTTTACAATGAGCAGTTCTTC. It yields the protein CASSSGLAVYNEQFF.

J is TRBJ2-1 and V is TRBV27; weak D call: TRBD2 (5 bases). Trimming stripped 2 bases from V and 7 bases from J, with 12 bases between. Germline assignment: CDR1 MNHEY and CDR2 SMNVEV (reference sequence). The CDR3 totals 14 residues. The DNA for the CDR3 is TGTGCCAGCAGTTTAAGAGGGTTGGGGAATGAGCAGTTCTTC. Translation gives CASSLRGLGNEQFF.

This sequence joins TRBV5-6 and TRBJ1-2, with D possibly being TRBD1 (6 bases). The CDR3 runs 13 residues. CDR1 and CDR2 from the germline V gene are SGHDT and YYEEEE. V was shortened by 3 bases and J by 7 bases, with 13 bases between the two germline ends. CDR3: CASSSSGVFGYTF. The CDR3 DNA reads TGTGCCAGCAGCTCATCAGGGGTGTTTGGCTACACCTTC.

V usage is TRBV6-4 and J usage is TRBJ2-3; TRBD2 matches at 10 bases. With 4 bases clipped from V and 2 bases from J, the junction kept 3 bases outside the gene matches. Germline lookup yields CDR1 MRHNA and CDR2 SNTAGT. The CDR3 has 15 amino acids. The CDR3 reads CASSAAGGSTDTQYF. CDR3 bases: TGTGCCAGCAGTGCAGCGGGAGGGTCCACAGATACGCAGTATTTT.